Shown below are 6 T cell receptor beta chains from a single sample sequenced in a study of shared clonotypes between healthy human individuals. Data came from immunoSEQ multiplex PCR; TCRdb stores just in-frame clones and leaves some out. The profile shows millions of clones, roughly 95% of them singletons. The sequencing sample was made of naive CD4+ T cells sorted from blood. Described subset: CD45RA+ positively selected. These receptors originate from a man younger than 35 in good health.

The CDR3 is CARSRISGANVLTF. The CDR3 nucleotides read TGTGCCAGAAGCCGTATTTCTGGGGCCAACGTCCTGACTTTC. The V call is TRBV5-3, the J call TRBJ2-6; D gene uncertain. TRBV5-3 is an open reading frame, and its role is uncertain. The CDR3 is made up of 14 amino acids. Trimming took off 4 bases at V and 1 base at J, with 6 bases between the two ends.

The rearrangement joins TRBV28 to TRBJ2-3; TRBD1 aligns across 7 bases. The CDR3 is 18 residues long. The junction had 13 bases not matched to a gene; V was cut back by 4 bases and J by 0 bases. Germline V lookup: CDR1 MDHEN, CDR2 SYDVKM. The DNA for the CDR3 is TGTGCCAGCAGTTGGACAGGAGAAATCAGCTCTAGCACAGATACGCAGTATTTT. Its protein is CASSWTGEISSSTDTQYF. Filled out from reference TRBV28 and TRBJ2-3, the complete variable domain reads DVKVTQSSRYLVKRTGEKVFLECVQDMDHENMFWYRQDPGLGLRLIYFSYDVKMKEKGDIPEGYSVSREKKERFSLILESASTNQTSMYLCASSWTGEISSSTDTQYFGPGTRLTVL.

The chain joins TRBV6-5 to TRBJ1-1; D is uncertain. The CDR3 sequence is 12 residues long. Germline CDR1 reads MNHEY; CDR2 reads SVGAGI. V gave up 6 bases and J gave up 6 bases, with 11 bases separating them. CDR3 sequence: CASRTPGAEAFF. The CDR3 DNA follows: TGTGCCAGCAGAACCCCCGGGGCTGAAGCTTTCTTT.

The chain uses TRBV5-1 and TRBJ1-6, with D uncertain. The V end was cut by 0 bases, the J end by 9 bases, with 10 bases between. The germline CDR1 and CDR2 sequences are SGHRS and YFSETQ. This CDR3 comprises 14 residues. The CDR3 sequence: CASSLAFMGSPLHF. The CDR3, as DNA: TGCGCCAGCAGCTTGGCCTTTATGGGTTCACCCCTCCACTTT.

V usage is TRBV6-1 and J usage is TRBJ1-2; no clear D gene. V lost 5 bases and J lost 8, with 15 bases in between. CDR1 and CDR2 (germline): MNHNS, SASEGT. The CDR3 sequence is 13 residues long. The CDR3 sequence is CASSPTGVGGYTF. The DNA of the CDR3 is TGTGCCAGCAGTCCCACTGGGGTTGGCGGCTACACCTTC.

This rearrangement joins TRBV6-1 to TRBJ1-2; 9 nucleotides line up with TRBD1. The CDR3 totals 15 residues. V trimming: 0 bases; J trimming: 8 bases; junction bases outside the gene matches: 7. From germline, CDR1 is MNHNS and CDR2 SASEGT. This chain's CDR3 is CASSEALRTGVGYTF. CDR3 nucleotides: TGTGCCAGCAGTGAAGCGCTAAGGACAGGGGTCGGCTACACCTTC.